The present entry profiles one T cell receptor beta chain with its context. Its specific antigen is unknown. One base away there is no much larger clone; base qualities are not given. This specimen comes from a study of CD8 T cells in ankylosing spondylitis (dated by TCRdb to the late 2010s). Regarding the research as a whole: The study profiled T cell receptor beta repertoires in healthy donors and ankylosing spondylitis patients to find disease-linked TCR variants. Peripheral blood was sampled, and synovial fluid was additionally collected from ankylosing spondylitis patients. The full study cohort was made up of about 24 ankylosing spondylitis patients and roughly 100 healthy donors. Study-wide conclusions, independent of this receptor: In peripheral blood, the disease-linked clones were found at relatively low frequencies and had a CD8+ phenotype. The disease-linked clones were reported as significantly enriched in matched synovial fluid samples from ankylosing spondylitis patients. Some motif variants were previously reported in synovial fluid and blood of reactive arthritis patients, suggesting common disease-initiation mechanisms. Blood from ankylosing spondylitis patients appeared to be characterized by a TCR beta motif composed of roughly eight highly homologous amino acid variants.

From the cysteine through the phenylalanine, the CDR3 covers 15 amino acids. The CDR3 DNA has 45 bases and is translated from base 1. CDR1 and CDR2 were assigned from the germline V gene as KGHSH and LQKENI. The junction shows trimming of 0 bases on V and 2 bases on J, plus 10 bases between the germline ends. TCRdb records Illumina HiSeq 2500 as the sequencer. Quantitative 5'-RACE with molecular barcodes was used to prepare TCR beta libraries. Concerning the study's data processing: A new computational method based on a probabilistic model of VDJ rearrangement was used to identify disease-linked TCR variants. The public reads were reanalyzed by TCRdb: fastp trimming at Q25, MiXCR alignment, in-frame beta chains only. Entries that share a CDR3 protein sequence are merged under the most common genes and DNA. These V and J calls derive from TCRdb rather than the authors' analysis. The sample has 150,000 or so distinct CDR3 sequences on record, roughly 18% of them singletons. About 7.8% of the sample goes to the ten largest clones.

This receptor was obtained from a male donor with ankylosing spondylitis or in good health (not recorded which). Recombination linked TRBV18 to TRBJ1-1; the D gene remains uncertain. Sequencing input: blood, either unsorted or a sorted T cell fraction (not recorded which). The CDR3 reads as follows: CASSPPERLNTEAFF. Here is the DNA: TGTGCCAGCTCACCACCGGAAAGACTCAACACTGAAGCTTTCTTT.